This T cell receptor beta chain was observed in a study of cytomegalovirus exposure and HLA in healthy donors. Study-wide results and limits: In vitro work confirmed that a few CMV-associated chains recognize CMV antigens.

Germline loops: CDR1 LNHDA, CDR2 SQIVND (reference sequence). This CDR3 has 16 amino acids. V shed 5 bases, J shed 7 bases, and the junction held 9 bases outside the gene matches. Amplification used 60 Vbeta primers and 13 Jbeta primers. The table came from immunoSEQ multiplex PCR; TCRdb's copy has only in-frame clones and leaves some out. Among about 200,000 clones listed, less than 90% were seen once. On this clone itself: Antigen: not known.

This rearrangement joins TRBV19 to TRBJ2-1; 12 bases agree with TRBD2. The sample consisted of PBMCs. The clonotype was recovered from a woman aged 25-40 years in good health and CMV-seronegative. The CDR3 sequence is CASSLNRGLAGNEQFF. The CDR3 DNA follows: TGTGCCAGTAGTCTGAACCGCGGACTAGCGGGGAATGAGCAGTTCTTC.